This TCR beta chain was sequenced during a study of regulatory T cells in long-lasting Graves disease. Germline V gene lookup returns CDR1 SNHLY and CDR2 FYNNEI. CDR3 length: 11 residues. Between the trimmed V and J ends, which lost 3 bases and 9 bases, there was a span of 6 bases. Concerning this clonotype: Its antigen is as yet unknown. This sequence may be a read error, since a much larger clone differs from it by one base.

Stated time point: newly diagnosed GD, antithyroid drugs for less than 3 months. The TCR library was made from RNA extracted from PBMCs. Study outcomes and limitations: Blood alone, not thyroid tissue, was studied. Persistent Graves' patients showed a TCR diversity that was lower than that of newly diagnosed ones.

CDR3 regions were amplified by Arm-PCR using iRepertoire HTBI primers to build TCR beta libraries. TCRdb re-derived calls from the multiplex PCR reads in MiXCR, one entry per CDR3 protein. The sample yields roughly 610,000 distinct CDR3 sequences, less than 20% seen once. These data were likewise used in another study, on T cells in Graves' hyperthyroidism and ophthalmopathy. This second study notes: Progression to ophthalmopathy was predicted a median of roughly 6.5 months early.

This receptor was identified in a woman aged 30 to 39 with Graves disease. The genes are TRBV2 and TRBJ2-1; D gene ambiguous. Sequences were derived from peripheral blood mononuclear cells (PBMCs), sampled at new diagnosis, from a patient treated with antithyroid drugs. CDR3 loop: CASSDGVEQFF. DNA of the CDR3: TGTGCCAGCAGTGACGGTGTTGAGCAGTTCTTC.